One sample yielded the 19 T cell receptor beta chains listed below, sequenced in a study of cytomegalovirus exposure and HLA in healthy donors (dated by TCRdb to the late 2010s). Receptor libraries were prepared by the immunoSEQ multiplex PCR assay. A mixture of 60 forward primers for TCR Vbeta segments and 13 reverse primers for TCR Jbeta segments was used in the multiplex PCR. The table was pulled from immuneACCESS by TCRdb, which kept in-frame rearrangements only. Such tables lose some clones; where checked, under half of the loss comes from unresolved V genes, and the rest has no known cause. This sample is represented by 100,000 or so clones; 65% to 75% of them were singletons. Of the sample, about 1.9% is held by the ten largest clones. The sample comprised PBMCs. The receptors were sampled from a woman aged 35 to 49 in good health and CMV-seronegative.

The gene calls are TRBV19 and TRBJ1-5, with D maybe TRBD1 (5 bases). The CDR3 sequence is 14 residues long. From germline, CDR1 is LNHDA and CDR2 SQIVND (reference sequence). The ends were cut back, 7 bases at V and 3 bases at J, with 13 bases in the middle. CDR3 sequence: CASKLEGANQPQHF. The CDR3 DNA reads as TGTGCCAGTAAGTTGGAAGGGGCCAATCAGCCCCAGCATTTT.

With regard to this clone: Different DNA sequences within this sample yield the same CDR3. The CDR3 DNA sequence: TGTGCCACCAGCAGAGACTTATTAGCGGACACAGATACGCAGTATTTT. This sequence encodes CATSRDLLADTDTQYF. The chain recombines TRBV15 with TRBJ2-3; TRBD2 might be the D (6 bases). Per the germline V gene, CDR1 is LNHNV and CDR2 is YYDKDF (reference sequence). The CDR3 totals 16 residues. V gave up 0 bases and J gave up 2 bases, with 12 bases separating them.

V is TRBV4-2 and J is TRBJ2-5, with D possibly matching TRBD1 (6 bases). The J call may be in error: the DNA end matches TRBJ2-7 better. Per the germline V gene, CDR1 is LGHNA and CDR2 is YNFKEQ. This CDR3 has 16 amino acids. The DNA for the CDR3 is TGTGCCAGCAGCCAAGATGGGGGCCGTTCCCTTTACGAGCAGTACTTC. It encodes CASSQDGGRSLYEQYF.

The chain employs TRBV5-4 and TRBJ2-1, with 7 bases aligning to TRBD2. The CDR3 is made up of 13 amino acids. Trimming cost V 4 bases and J 5 bases; bases outside gene matches: 3. Germline CDR1 SGHNT, CDR2 YYREEE (reference sequence). CDR3 nucleotides: TGTGCCAGCAGCCGGACTAGTGACAATGAGCAGTTCTTC. Translating it yields CASSRTSDNEQFF.

This chain uses TRBV30 with TRBJ1-1; D is possibly TRBD1 (5 bases). The V and J ends lost 4 bases and 2 bases respectively, with 14 bases between them. The CDR3 runs to 14 residues. Looked up from germline, CDR1 is GTSNPN and CDR2 is SVGIG (reference sequence). In nucleotides, the CDR3 is TGTGCCTGGACTATGACAGACGCTAACACTGAAGCTTTCTTT. Its translation is CAWTMTDANTEAFF.

This clone was detected only a few times. J is TRBJ2-5 and V is TRBV6-5; D not certain. The CDR3 is 11 residues long. From germline, CDR1 is MNHEY and CDR2 SVGAGI. V was pared by 7 bases and J by 5 bases, with 8 bases between. DNA for the CDR3: TGTGCCAGCACCCAGTGGGAGACCCAGTACTTC. This codes for CASTQWETQYF.

The gene calls are TRBV19 and TRBJ2-7, with 8 bases matching TRBD1. J lost 5 bases, V lost 5 bases, and 8 bases had no gene match. Per germline, CDR1 LNHDA and CDR2 SQIVND (reference sequence). This CDR3 is built from 14 residues. The DNA for the CDR3 is TGTGCCAGTAGTCAGGCGGACAGGGCCCACGAGCAGTACTTC. Translation: CASSQADRAHEQYF.

This clone was seen only a few times. J is TRBJ2-6 and V is TRBV6-1; D remains ambiguous. V was cut by 8 bases and J by 0 bases, with 11 bases left in between. The CDR3 length is 15 residues. Per the germline V gene, CDR1 is MNHNS and CDR2 is SASEGT. The CDR3 DNA reads as TGTGCCAGCTCAAAACTCCTCTCTGGGGCCAACGTCCTGACTTTC. Amino acids: CASSKLLSGANVLTF.

The rearrangement joins TRBV7-9 to TRBJ1-5, with D possibly being TRBD1 (5 bases). V was cut by 5 bases and J by 2 bases, with 10 bases left in between. Germline lookup yields CDR1 SEHNR and CDR2 FQNEAQ (reference sequence). The CDR3 totals 14 residues. CDR3 protein: CASSAPGGNQPQHF. The CDR3 DNA reads TGTGCCAGCAGCGCCCCGGGGGGCAATCAGCCCCAGCATTTT. The full variable domain, completed using reference TRBV7-9 and TRBJ1-5, is DTGVSQNPRHKITKRGQNVTFRCDPISEHNRLYWYRQTLGQGPEFLTYFQNEAQLEKSRLLSDRFSAERPKGSFSTLEIQRTEQGDSAMYLCASSAPGGNQPQHFGDGTRLSIL.

This chain joins TRBV7-9 and TRBJ1-1; a weak D match, TRBD1 (5 bases). The CDR3 contains 14 residues. Germline values: CDR1 SEHNR, CDR2 FQNEAQ (reference sequence). Trimming removed 4 bases from V and 5 bases from J, with 14 bases in between. The CDR3 sequence: CASSWGRAVTEAFF. Written as DNA, the CDR3 is TGTGCCAGCAGCTGGGGCCGGGCGGTTACTGAAGCTTTCTTT.

As regards this clone: At one boundary the junction diverges from the germline segment, which might be a read error. The chain combines TRBV7-9 with TRBJ1-1; a possible D gene is TRBD1 (6 bases). Germline V gives CDR1 SEHNR, CDR2 FQNEAQ (reference sequence). The CDR3 contains 12 residues. CDR3 sequence reads: CSSSSWTEEAFF. CDR3 DNA: TGTTCCAGCAGCTCTTGGACAGAAGAAGCTTTCTTT.

This clone was observed a handful of times. The chain uses TRBV9 and TRBJ1-2, with D perhaps TRBD1 (6 bases). Germline CDR1 is SGDLS and CDR2 is YYNGEE. Trimming removed 0 bases at V and 8 bases at J, with 20 bases between. CDR3 length: 16 residues. The CDR3: CASSVEPGEQMEGYTF. The CDR3 coding sequence is TGTGCCAGCAGCGTAGAGCCAGGGGAGCAAATGGAGGGCTACACCTTC.

This sequence joins TRBV18 and TRBJ2-5; weak D call: TRBD1 (6 bases). The CDR3 length is 15 residues. V was trimmed by 2 bases and J by 3 bases, leaving 13 bases between them. The V gene's germline CDR1 is KGHSH and CDR2 LQKENI. CDR3 DNA: TGTGCCAGCTCACCATTCACAGGGAGTGAAGAGACCCAGTACTTC. Residues: CASSPFTGSEETQYF.

This chain connects TRBV27 to TRBJ2-1; possibly TRBD2 for D (5 bases). Trimming stripped 0 bases from V and 0 bases from J, with 6 bases between. The germline CDR1 and CDR2 sequences are MNHEY and SMNVEV (reference sequence). CDR3 length: 15 amino acids. CDR3 sequence: CASSLSRVSYNEQFF. CDR3 nucleotide sequence: TGTGCCAGCAGTTTATCGCGGGTCTCCTACAATGAGCAGTTCTTC.

This clone appeared a few times. The chain links TRBV29-1 to TRBJ2-5; 7 nucleotides align to TRBD1. The germline V gene encodes CDR1 SQVTM and CDR2 ANQGSEA. V shed 4 bases and J 1 base; nucleotides not matched to a gene: 3. This CDR3 spans 13 amino acids. CDR3 in DNA: TGCAGCGTTGCGGACAGGCGCCAAGAGACCCAGTACTTC. This codes for CSVADRRQETQYF.

This clone appeared once. The chain has TRBV5-6 and TRBJ1-2; 10 positions agree with TRBD1. CDR1 and CDR2 from the germline V gene are SGHDT and YYEEEE. This CDR3 comprises 15 residues. The V and J ends lost 0 bases and 8 bases, in that order; junction bases with no gene match: 7. CDR3 nucleotides: TGTGCCAGCAGCTTGGATCCGACAGGGGGCTGGGGCTACACCTTC. Its translation is CASSLDPTGGWGYTF.

This sequence joins TRBV5-1 and TRBJ1-1; 10 bases line up with TRBD1. With 0 bases clipped from V and 5 bases from J, the junction kept 10 bases outside the gene matches. Germline lookup yields CDR1 SGHRS and CDR2 YFSETQ. The CDR3 contains 17 residues. Here the CDR3 DNA reads TGCGCCAGCAGCTTGGGCGGGACCGGGACAGGGGTAACTGAAGCTTTCTTT. This sequence encodes CASSLGGTGTGVTEAFF.

The chain has TRBV30 and TRBJ1-6, with 10 bases fitting TRBD1. The CDR3 is 12 residues long. With V trimmed by 5 bases and J by 10 bases, 2 bases remained unmatched. Germline assignment: CDR1 GTSNPN and CDR2 SVGIG (reference sequence). CDR3 coding DNA: TGTGCCTGGGGGACAGGGGACTCACCCCTCCACTTT. Amino acids: CAWGTGDSPLHF.

Here the CDR3 reads CASSQRKQGRTEAFF. As DNA, the CDR3 is TGTGCCAGCAGCCAAAGAAAACAGGGGCGAACTGAAGCTTTCTTT. The chain links TRBV11-2 to TRBJ1-1, with 7 bases matching TRBD1. The CDR3 spans 15 residues. From germline, CDR1 is SGHAT and CDR2 FQNNGV. J gave up 5 bases and V 5 bases, and 11 bases lay outside the gene matches.